A single sample is the source of the 22 T cell receptor beta chains below, sequenced in a study of post-analysis software for immune sequencing data. Study conclusions and caveats: TRBV segments more frequent in patients than in controls numbered five and included TRBV5-6, TRBV5-1 and TRBV20-1.

For these receptors, no antigen is known. Built from TCR beta cDNA, the libraries had unique molecular identifiers in them. TCRdb passed the PCR reads through MiXCR, listing each CDR3 protein once. Of around 500,000 distinct CDR3 sequences in the sample, roughly 34% were seen once. Sequencing was done on a sample of blood. The receptor set was obtained from a girl aged 2-17 years with multiple sclerosis.

This clonotype was counted only a few times. The chain carries TRBV13 and TRBJ2-4; D unclear. Between the trimmed V and J ends, which lost 0 bases and 8 bases, there was a span of 11 bases. Per germline, CDR1 PRHDT and CDR2 FYEKMQ (reference sequence). The CDR3 is 14 amino acids. For the CDR3, the DNA is TGTGCCAGCAGCTTAGGGCAGATGAAACACATTCAGTACTTC. It specifies CASSLGQMKHIQYF. Filled out from reference TRBV13 and TRBJ2-4, the complete variable domain reads AAGVIQSPRHLIKEKRETATLKCYPIPRHDTVYWYQQGPGQDPQFLISFYEKMQSDKGSIPDRFSAQQFSDYHSELNMSSLELGDSALYFCASSLGQMKHIQYFGAGTRLSVL.

This rearrangement joins TRBV5-1 to TRBJ2-2; TRBD1 aligns across 8 bases. Trimming took 3 bases from V and 3 from J; bases not matched to a gene: 10. Germline CDR1 and CDR2: SGHRS and YFSETQ. The CDR3 sequence is 17 residues long. In nucleotides, the CDR3 is TGCGCCAGCAGCTGGACAGGGATCGCGCGGGACACCGGGGAGCTGTTTTTT. This encodes CASSWTGIARDTGELFF.

This chain links TRBV12-3 or TRBV12-4 with TRBJ1-1, with TRBD1 as a possible D gene (6 bases). V shed 3 bases and J shed 11 bases, with 10 bases lying between them. The CDR3 length is 11 residues. The DNA of the CDR3 is TGTGCCAGCAGTTTTAGGCAGGGGGCTTTCTTT. It encodes CASSFRQGAFF.

With respect to this clonotype: The missing conserved phenylalanine or tryptophan at the end of this CDR3 makes a read error likely. CDR3 residues: CAAGLTSGGAGETQYC. Here the CDR3 DNA reads TGTGCCGCAGGGCTGACTAGCGGGGGGGCCGGGGAGACCCAGTACTGC. The genes are TRBV10-3 and TRBJ2-7, with TRBD2 identical over 14 bases. The DNA end is more similar to TRBJ2-5, so the J call may be wrong. Per germline, CDR1 ENHRY and CDR2 SYGVKD. The CDR3 contains 16 residues.

This clonotype came up a few times. This sequence joins TRBV29-1 and TRBJ2-1, with 10 bases fitting TRBD1. Germline loops: CDR1 SQVTM, CDR2 ANQGSEA. CDR3 size: 13 residues. Trimming took 7 bases from V and 7 from J; bases not matched to a gene: 7. DNA of the CDR3: TGCAGCGCCGGGACAGGGGTGCTGAATGAGCAGTTCTTC. Amino acid sequence: CSAGTGVLNEQFF.

This clonotype was counted only a few times. The chain is built from TRBV5-1 and TRBJ2-3, with 12 bases matching TRBD2. Trimming removed 4 bases from V and 4 bases from J; junction bases left unmatched: 4. Germline lookup yields CDR1 SGHRS and CDR2 YFSETQ. This CDR3 contains 15 residues. CDR3 sequence: CASSTSSGGADTQYF. The CDR3, as DNA: TGCGCCAGCAGCACCTCTAGCGGGGGGGCAGATACGCAGTATTTT.

The chain couples TRBV5-6 to TRBJ2-7; 8 bases fit TRBD1. Germline values: CDR1 SGHDT, CDR2 YYEEEE. Trimming cost V 4 bases and J 4 bases; bases outside gene matches: 10. The CDR3 sequence is 15 residues long. The CDR3 sequence: CASSPPDRGMYEQYF. The DNA of the CDR3 is TGTGCCAGCAGCCCTCCCGACAGGGGAATGTACGAGCAGTACTTC.

This chain joins TRBV20-1 and TRBJ2-5, with D unresolved. V shed 0 bases and J shed 3 bases, with 8 bases lying between them. The CDR3 spans 13 residues. Germline CDR1 is DFQATT and CDR2 is SNEGSKA (reference sequence). The CDR3 bases are TGCAGTGCTAGAGATGAGCAGGAAGAGACCCAGTACTTC. Residues: CSARDEQEETQYF.

V gene TRBV20-1 combines with J gene TRBJ2-3; 11 positions match TRBD2. The CDR3 extends over 16 amino acids. Germline V gives CDR1 DFQATT, CDR2 SNEGSKA (reference sequence). V was pared by 2 bases and J by 3 bases, with 7 bases of the junction left unmatched. In DNA form, the CDR3 reads TGCAGTGCTAGAAAGGGACTAGCGGCGCTTACAGATACGCAGTATTTT. Protein product: CSARKGLAALTDTQYF.

This rearrangement joins TRBV5-1 to TRBJ2-5; 8 bases are a match to TRBD1. This CDR3 has 15 residues. Germline loops: CDR1 SGHRS, CDR2 YFSETQ. The J segment lost 1 base and the V segment lost 5 bases, leaving 7 bases of the junction unmatched. CDR3 nucleotide sequence: TGCGCCAGCAGTTTGACAGGGGACTTCCAAGAGACCCAGTACTTC. Translated, it gives CASSLTGDFQETQYF. Looking up the rest from reference TRBV5-1 and TRBJ2-5 gives the full variable domain: KAGVTQTPRYLIKTRGQQVTLSCSPISGHRSVSWYQQTPGQGLQFLFEYFSETQRNKGNFPGRFSGRQFSNSRSEMNVSTLELGDSALYLCASSLTGDFQETQYFGPGTRLLVL.

About this clonotype itself: A read error may explain this, as a much larger clone is one base away. The gene calls are TRBV11-2 and TRBJ2-5, with TRBD2 matching over 12 bases. Trimming took 4 bases from V and 2 from J; bases not matched to a gene: 5. The CDR3 contains 16 residues. CDR1 is SGHAT, CDR2 FQNNGV, per germline. This CDR3 reads CASSSRLAGDQETQYF. The CDR3 nucleotides read TGTGCCAGCAGCTCCCGACTAGCGGGGGATCAAGAGACCCAGTACTTC.

The J gene is TRBJ2-7, the V gene TRBV10-3; TRBD1 aligns across 11 bases. Germline lookup yields CDR1 ENHRY and CDR2 SYGVKD. The trim removed 6 bases at V and 4 bases at J, leaving 5 bases unmatched. The CDR3 is 14 residues long. For the CDR3, the DNA is TGTGCCATCAGCGGACAGGGGGCGGAATACGAGCAGTACTTC. It translates to CAISGQGAEYEQYF.

The V gene is TRBV7-8, the J gene TRBJ2-7; 8 bases map to TRBD1. The trim removed 1 base at V and 7 bases at J, leaving 6 bases unmatched. Looked up from germline, CDR1 is SGHVS and CDR2 is FQNEAQ. CDR3 length: 14 amino acids. The CDR3 loop reads CASSLGQGIREQYF. In nucleotides, the CDR3 is TGTGCCAGCAGCTTAGGACAGGGGATCCGGGAGCAGTACTTC.

The chain recombines TRBV6-5 with TRBJ2-1; D not resolved. The CDR3 is 12 amino acids. CDR1 and CDR2 from the germline V gene are MNHEY and SVGAGI. V was shortened by 5 bases and J by 6 bases, with 8 bases between the two germline ends. As DNA, the CDR3 is TGTGCCAGCAGTCGATCCCTCAATGAGCAGTTCTTC. It encodes CASSRSLNEQFF.

The sample holds a few counts of this clonotype. The V and J genes are TRBV6-6 and TRBJ2-3, with 7 bases lining up with TRBD1. The germline V gene has CDR1 MNHNY and CDR2 SVGAGI (reference sequence). CDR3 size: 14 residues. V shed 5 bases and J 5 bases; nucleotides not matched to a gene: 7. The CDR3 DNA is TGTGCCAGCAGTCGCCCTGACAGGGAAGATACGCAGTATTTT. This gives the protein CASSRPDREDTQYF.

This clonotype turned up a few times. This chain connects TRBV5-1 to TRBJ2-3; TRBD2 aligns across 11 bases. CDR1 and CDR2 from the germline V gene are SGHRS and YFSETQ. The ends lost 4 bases at V and 0 bases at J; junction bases unmatched: 10. This CDR3 region has 18 residues. The CDR3 is CASSLRLAGLTSTDTQYF. In nucleotides, the CDR3 is TGCGCCAGCAGCCTACGACTAGCGGGGCTTACTAGCACAGATACGCAGTATTTT.

The chain is built from TRBV5-1 and TRBJ2-2; D possibly matches TRBD1 or TRBD2 (5 bases each). The CDR3 runs to 16 residues. Germline lookup yields CDR1 SGHRS and CDR2 YFSETQ. The ends were cut back, 4 bases at V and 4 bases at J, with 17 bases in the middle. The CDR3 nucleotides read TGCGCCAGCAGCCGGGACCGATCACCTTCCACCGGGGAGCTGTTTTTT. It codes for CASSRDRSPSTGELFF.

The rearrangement uses TRBV7-6 and TRBJ1-6, with 9 bases aligning to TRBD1. Germline V lookup: CDR1 SGHVS, CDR2 FNYEAQ. The CDR3 sequence is 16 residues long. V shed 0 bases, J shed 10 bases, and the junction held 7 bases outside the gene matches. CDR3 sequence: CASSLAPGQGGSPLHF. The DNA of the CDR3 is TGTGCCAGCAGCTTAGCTCCGGGACAGGGAGGATCACCCCTCCACTTT.

This clonotype was recorded a few times. The chain combines TRBV4-2 with TRBJ1-2; no definite D call. V lost 1 base and J 8 bases, leaving 11 bases between the germline ends. The CDR3 spans 13 residues. The V gene's germline CDR1 is LGHNA and CDR2 YNFKEQ. DNA of the CDR3: TGTGCCAGCAGCCAAGGTGCGTGGAACGGCTACACCTTC. Its translation is CASSQGAWNGYTF.

The rearrangement links TRBV20-1 to TRBJ2-2; 8 positions match TRBD2. Germline assignment: CDR1 DFQATT and CDR2 SNEGSKA (reference sequence). The CDR3 spans 13 residues. CDR3 DNA: TGCAGCCTGTTGGGCGGGGGGACCGGGGAGCTGTTTTTT. Translated, it gives CSLLGGGTGELFF.

V usage is TRBV14 and J usage is TRBJ2-1; the D gene is possibly TRBD2 (6 bases). The germline V gene encodes CDR1 SGHDN and CDR2 FVKESK. This CDR3 has 14 residues. Trimming took 1 base from V and 7 from J, leaving 11 bases between them. CDR3 residues: CASSQVGGANEQFF. The CDR3 nucleotides read TGTGCCAGCAGCCAAGTTGGAGGGGCAAATGAGCAGTTCTTC.

This clonotype was picked up a small number of times. The chain links TRBV20-1 to TRBJ2-4, with 14 bases aligning to TRBD2. The V gene's germline CDR1 is DFQATT and CDR2 SNEGSKA (reference sequence). V was clipped by 6 bases and J by 3 bases; unmatched bases: 7. The CDR3 loop spans 16 amino acids. CDR3 bases: TGCAGTGCAGTGACTAGCGGGGGGGCGGGCAAAAACATTCAGTACTTC. Amino acids: CSAVTSGGAGKNIQYF.